The source of this T cell receptor beta chain is a study of cytomegalovirus exposure and HLA in healthy donors. Broader study findings: Equally common other TCR beta chains were less clonally expanded than HLA-associated ones, a later analysis found. Later on, a genetic analysis was performed. It linked a missense variant in DCLRE1C with V- and J-gene trimming of TCR beta.

This CDR3 spans 15 amino acids. Looked up from germline, CDR1 is MNHNS and CDR2 is SASEGT. With 1 base removed from V and 1 base from J, the gap between germline ends came to 10 bases. On this clone: Its antigen is not identified.

The PCR made use of 60 Vbeta and 13 Jbeta primers. Clones were read by immunoSEQ multiplex PCR, and TCRdb kept only the in-frame ones, dropping some. The data show approximately 150,000 clones, almost 80% seen once. Material for sequencing was PBMCs. The TCR sequence derives from a man younger than 35 in good health and CMV-seropositive. The gene calls are TRBV6-1 and TRBJ1-1; the D gene is possibly TRBD1 (5 bases). The CDR3 bases are TGTGCCAGCAGTGAAGTGCCGGACAAGAACACTGAAGCTTTCTTT. It yields the protein CASSEVPDKNTEAFF.